This TCR beta chain was recorded in a study of graft-versus-host responses after intestinal transplantation. Study information: Multivisceral, liver-intestinal, or isolated intestinal transplants were given to recipients. All of the recipients had induction that used anti-thymocyte globulin, then tacrolimus and steroids for about 3 years. Whole-study findings and limits: Allograft graft-versus-host to host-versus-graft clonal ratios ran high in patients with graft-donor T cell macrochimerism. GvH clones turned up in recipient marrow; some had shown up first in ileum or blood.

On this clone: The target antigen is unknown.

The method was immunoSEQ multiplex PCR; TCRdb's version includes in-frame clones alone and lacks a portion of them. This repertoire shows approximately 110,000 clones, about 92% found once; its top ten account for about 0.25%. The ends were cut back, 4 bases at V and 0 bases at J, with 12 bases in the middle. CDR3 length equals 15 residues. Germline CDR1 reads SQVTM; CDR2 reads ANQGSEA. This specimen consisted of unstimulated CD4+ T cells sorted from spleen or lymph node cells, obtained before transplant. The clonotype comes from a human donor who was the organ donor for an intestinal transplant. The chain couples TRBV29-1 to TRBJ2-2, with D maybe TRBD2 (6 bases). The CDR3 here is CSVGGGTANTGELFF. In DNA form, the CDR3 reads TGCAGCGTTGGGGGCGGGACCGCGAACACCGGGGAGCTGTTTTTT.